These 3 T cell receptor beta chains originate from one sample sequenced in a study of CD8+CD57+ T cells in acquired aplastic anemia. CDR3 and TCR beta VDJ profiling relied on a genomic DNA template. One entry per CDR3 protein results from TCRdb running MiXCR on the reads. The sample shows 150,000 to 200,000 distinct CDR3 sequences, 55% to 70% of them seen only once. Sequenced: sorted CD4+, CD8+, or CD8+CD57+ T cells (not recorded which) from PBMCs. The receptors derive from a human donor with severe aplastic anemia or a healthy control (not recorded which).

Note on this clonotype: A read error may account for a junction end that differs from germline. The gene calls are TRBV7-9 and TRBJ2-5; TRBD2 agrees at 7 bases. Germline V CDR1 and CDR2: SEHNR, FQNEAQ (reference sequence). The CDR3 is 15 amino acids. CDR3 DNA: TGTGCCAGCGGGGAGGGGTGGGGAGTCCAAGAGAACCAGTACTTC. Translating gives CASGEGWGVQENQYF.

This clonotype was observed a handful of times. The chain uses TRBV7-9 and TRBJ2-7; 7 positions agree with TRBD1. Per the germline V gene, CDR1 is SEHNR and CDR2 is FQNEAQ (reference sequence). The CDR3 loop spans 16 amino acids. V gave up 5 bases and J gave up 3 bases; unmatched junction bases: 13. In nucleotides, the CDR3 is TGTGCCAGCAGCGCCGGGACAGTCGGGCCCCTCTACGAGCAGTACTTC. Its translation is CASSAGTVGPLYEQYF.

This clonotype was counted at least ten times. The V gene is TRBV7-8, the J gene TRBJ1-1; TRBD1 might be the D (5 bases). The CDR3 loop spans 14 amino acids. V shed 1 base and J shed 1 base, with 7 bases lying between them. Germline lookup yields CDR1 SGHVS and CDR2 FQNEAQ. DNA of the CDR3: TGTGCCAGCAGCTTAGAGGGACGGAACACTGAAGCTTTCTTT. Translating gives CASSLEGRNTEAFF.